Following are 15 T cell receptor beta chains from one sample sequenced in a study of vaccination effects on CD4 cells after COVID-19. Isolating CD4+ T cells followed approximately 11 days of culture. The infection with SARS-CoV-2 (confirmed by PCR) occurred in this person between March and December 2020. Two doses of BNT162b2 or mRNA-1273 vaccine were administered to participants. No antigens are known for them. Method: immunoSEQ multiplex PCR; TCRdb's copy keeps in-frame clones and lacks some. The sample yields around 44,000 clones, 76% seen once. The material was CD4+ T cells from PBMCs cultured without peptide, obtained after COVID-19 vaccination. Receptors were obtained from a human donor who had a prior SARS-CoV-2 infection.

CDR3: CASGLRETQYF. The CDR3 DNA is TGTGCTAGTGGTTTACGAGAGACCCAGTACTTC. The chain uses TRBV12-5 and TRBJ2-5; D is unresolved. Trimming took 3 bases from V and 4 from J, leaving 3 bases between them. The CDR3 is 11 residues long. Germline CDR1 and CDR2: LGHNT and FRNRAP.

This clone occurred a few times. This chain uses TRBV2 with TRBJ2-5; maybe TRBD2 (5 bases). V shed 5 bases and J shed 4 bases, with 17 bases lying between them. Germline V gene sequence: CDR1 SNHLY, CDR2 FYNNEI. The CDR3 has 15 residues. The CDR3 protein is CASSHPQRARETQYF. The CDR3 bases are TGTGCCAGCAGTCACCCGCAGAGGGCCAGAGAGACCCAGTACTTC.

The rearrangement joins TRBV2 to TRBJ1-1; D call uncertain. Germline CDR1 and CDR2: SNHLY and FYNNEI. This CDR3 spans 14 amino acids. V was clipped by 4 bases and J by 1 base, with 10 bases between them. This CDR3 reads CASSVEATNTEAFF. The CDR3 DNA is TGTGCCAGCAGTGTAGAGGCAACGAACACTGAAGCTTTCTTT.

The genes are TRBV7-2 and TRBJ1-2; the match to TRBD1 covers 9 bases. The V gene end was trimmed by 5 bases and the J gene end by 2 bases; junction bases not matched to a gene: 6. The germline CDR1 and CDR2 sequences are SGHTA and FQGNSA. This CDR3 has 15 residues. The CDR3 sequence: CASSRRTGANYGYTF. DNA for the CDR3: TGTGCCAGCAGCCGGAGGACAGGGGCCAACTATGGCTACACCTTC. Full variable domain (missing parts from reference TRBV7-2 and TRBJ1-2): GAGVSQSPSNKVTEKGKDVELRCDPISGHTALYWYRQSLGQGLEFLIYFQGNSAPDKSGLPSDRFSAERTGGSVSTLTIQRTQQEDSAVYLCASSRRTGANYGYTFGSGTRLTVV.

The chain carries TRBV24-1 and TRBJ2-3; 9 nucleotides align to TRBD2. Per germline, CDR1 KGHDR and CDR2 SFDVKD. This CDR3 has 16 amino acids. Trimming at V came to 3 bases and at J to 2 bases, leaving 5 bases not matched to a gene. The CDR3 sequence is CATSDPERGATDTQYF. The CDR3 region has the DNA TGTGCCACCAGTGATCCCGAGCGGGGGGCCACAGATACGCAGTATTTT.

The V gene is TRBV2, the J gene TRBJ2-3; TRBD2 agrees at 9 bases. The ends lost 7 bases at V and 8 bases at J; junction bases unmatched: 19. In germline, CDR1 is SNHLY, CDR2 FYNNEI. The CDR3 consists of 17 residues. CDR3 sequence: CASKYRGGRASSSTQYF. As DNA, the CDR3 is TGTGCCAGCAAATATCGGGGCGGGAGGGCCTCCTCCAGTACGCAGTATTTT.

The V gene is TRBV18, the J gene TRBJ2-2, with D possibly being TRBD1 (6 bases). The CDR3 covers 16 residues. Germline lookup yields CDR1 KGHSH and CDR2 LQKENI. Trimming stripped 6 bases from V and 7 bases from J, with 21 bases between. Written as DNA, the CDR3 is TGTGCCAGCTCGCACTACAGGGTTTGGGTGGACGGGGAGCTGTTTTTT. Amino acid sequence: CASSHYRVWVDGELFF.

The CDR3 sequence: CASSPGTPDYEQYF. The CDR3, as DNA: TGTGCCAGCAGCCCCGGGACACCAGACTACGAGCAGTACTTC. The J gene is TRBJ2-7, the V gene TRBV5-8; TRBD1 is a possible D gene (6 bases). Trimming stripped 4 bases from V and 3 bases from J, with 14 bases between. This CDR3 is built from 14 residues. CDR1 SGHTS and CDR2 YDEGEE come from the germline V gene.

This clone appeared a few times. V is TRBV4-1 and J is TRBJ2-1, with TRBD2 as a possible D gene (5 bases). The CDR3 totals 15 residues. Trimming took 0 bases from V and 4 from J, leaving 10 bases between them. The V gene's germline CDR1 is MGHRA and CDR2 YSYEKL. This CDR3 reads CASSQEGGHYNEQFF. Written as DNA, the CDR3 is TGCGCCAGCAGCCAAGAGGGCGGGCATTACAATGAGCAGTTCTTC.

This clone was recorded once. The genes are TRBV7-6 and TRBJ2-3; TRBD2 agrees at 9 bases. Trimming at V came to 5 bases and at J to 5 bases, leaving 11 bases not matched to a gene. This CDR3 contains 16 residues. The germline V gene encodes CDR1 SGHVS and CDR2 FNYEAQ. The CDR3 sequence is CASSPPGLAELDTQYF. DNA of the CDR3: TGTGCCAGCAGCCCTCCGGGACTAGCAGAATTAGATACGCAGTATTTT.

This chain joins TRBV20-1 and TRBJ1-2; D is uncertain. CDR1 is DFQATT, CDR2 SNEGSKA, per germline (reference sequence). Trimming pared 5 bases from V and 4 bases from J, leaving 8 bases between. This CDR3 has 11 residues. The CDR3, as DNA: TGCAGTGCTCGGACTGGCTATGGCTACACCTTC. This encodes CSARTGYGYTF.

This clone was detected only a few times. The chain links TRBV5-5 to TRBJ1-4; D is ambiguous. The germline V gene has CDR1 SGHKS and CDR2 YYEKEE (reference sequence). The V end was cut by 4 bases, the J end by 5 bases, with 12 bases between. The CDR3 sequence is 14 residues long. For the CDR3, the DNA is TGTGCCAGCAGCCGCTTCCGGGCAAATGAAAAACTGTTTTTT. Amino acid sequence: CASSRFRANEKLFF.

V usage is TRBV4-2 and J usage is TRBJ1-1; tentatively, D is TRBD1 (5 bases). The ends were cut back, 4 bases at V and 8 bases at J, with 17 bases in the middle. Per the germline V gene, CDR1 is LGHNA and CDR2 is YNFKEQ. The CDR3 consists of 14 residues. In DNA form, the CDR3 reads TGTGCCAGCAGCCGAGACCCAGGGTTGGGGGAAGCTTTCTTT. Translated, it gives CASSRDPGLGEAFF.

Only one count was recorded for this clone. The chain joins TRBV3-1 (or the pseudogene TRBV3-2) to TRBJ2-7; no reliable D call. With 2 bases removed from V and 0 bases from J, the gap between germline ends came to 8 bases. The CDR3 totals 14 residues. Per the germline V gene, CDR1 is LGHDT and CDR2 is YNNKEL (reference sequence). The CDR3 reads CASSQFINSYEQYF. The CDR3 DNA sequence: TGTGCCAGCAGCCAATTCATCAACTCCTACGAGCAGTACTTC.

CDR3 coding DNA: TGTGCCAGCAGCTTGGTGGTGTGGGGCGAGAGAGGCTACACCTTC. This encodes CASSLVVWGERGYTF. The J gene is TRBJ1-2, the V gene TRBV5-8; maybe TRBD1 (5 bases). Germline V lookup: CDR1 SGHTS, CDR2 YDEGEE. With 0 bases removed from V and 8 bases from J, the gap between germline ends came to 17 bases. This CDR3 is 15 amino acids long. The variable domain in full, completed from reference TRBV5-8 and TRBJ1-2, reads EAGVTQSPTHLIKTRGQQATLRCSPISGHTSVYWYQQALGLGLQFLLWYDEGEERNRGNFPPRFSGRQFPNYSSELNVNALELEDSALYLCASSLVVWGERGYTFGSGTRLTVV.